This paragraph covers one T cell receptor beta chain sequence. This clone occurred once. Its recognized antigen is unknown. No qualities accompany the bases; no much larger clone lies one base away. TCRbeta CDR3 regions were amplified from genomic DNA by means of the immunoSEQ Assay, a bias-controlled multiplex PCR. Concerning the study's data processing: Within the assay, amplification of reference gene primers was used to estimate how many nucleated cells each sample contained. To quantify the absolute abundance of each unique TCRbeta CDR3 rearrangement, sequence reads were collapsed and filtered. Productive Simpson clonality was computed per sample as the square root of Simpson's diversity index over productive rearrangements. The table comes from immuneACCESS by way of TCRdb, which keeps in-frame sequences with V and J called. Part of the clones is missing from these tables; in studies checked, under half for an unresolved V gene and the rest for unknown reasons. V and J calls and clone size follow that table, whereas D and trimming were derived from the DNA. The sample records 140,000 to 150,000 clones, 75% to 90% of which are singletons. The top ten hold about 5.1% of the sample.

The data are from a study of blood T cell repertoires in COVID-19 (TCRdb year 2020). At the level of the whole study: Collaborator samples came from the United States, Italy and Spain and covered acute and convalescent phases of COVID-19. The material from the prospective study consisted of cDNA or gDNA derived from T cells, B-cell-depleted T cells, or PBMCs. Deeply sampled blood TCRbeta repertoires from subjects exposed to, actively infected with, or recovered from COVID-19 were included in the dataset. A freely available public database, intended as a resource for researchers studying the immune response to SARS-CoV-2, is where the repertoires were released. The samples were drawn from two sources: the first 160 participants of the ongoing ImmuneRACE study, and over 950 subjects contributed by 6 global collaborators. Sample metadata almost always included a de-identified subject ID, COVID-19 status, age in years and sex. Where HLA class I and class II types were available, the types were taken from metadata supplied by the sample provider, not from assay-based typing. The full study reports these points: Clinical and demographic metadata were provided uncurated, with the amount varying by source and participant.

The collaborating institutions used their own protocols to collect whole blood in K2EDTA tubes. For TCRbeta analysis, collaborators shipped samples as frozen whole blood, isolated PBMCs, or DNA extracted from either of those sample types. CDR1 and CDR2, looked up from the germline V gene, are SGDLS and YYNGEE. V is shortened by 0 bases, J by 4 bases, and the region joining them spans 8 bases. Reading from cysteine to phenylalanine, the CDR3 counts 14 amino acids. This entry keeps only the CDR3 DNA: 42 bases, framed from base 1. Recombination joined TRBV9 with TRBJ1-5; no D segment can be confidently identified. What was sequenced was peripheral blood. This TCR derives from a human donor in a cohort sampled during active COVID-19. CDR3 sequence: CASSVAGLNQPQHF. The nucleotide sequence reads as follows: TGTGCCAGCAGCGTAGCAGGACTAAATCAGCCCCAGCATTTT.